Listed below are T cell receptor beta chains from one sample, sequenced in a study of radiation and T cells in renal cell carcinoma. Clones were read by immunoSEQ multiplex PCR, and TCRdb kept only the in-frame ones, dropping some. The data show about 120,000 clones, 81% seen once. Source: blood, taken from a patient whose treatment included radiotherapy and nephrectomy. The receptor set was obtained from a man aged 50 to 59 with renal cell carcinoma. CDR3s include the opening cysteine and the closing phenylalanine or tryptophan. A D gene is named only where the DNA matches it firmly. A row's size may be missing; if present it is once, few, many or a size class.

>NA|TRBV6-5|TRBJ1-1|NA
TGTGCCAGCAGTAGGCTGGGAGAGGTTTGGACTGAAGCTTTCTTT
CASSRLGEVWTEAFF
>NA|TRBV25-1|TRBJ1-6|NA
TGTGCCAGCAGTGGGACTTGGAGCTCCTATAATTCACCCCTCCACTTT
CASSGTWSSYNSPLHF
>NA|TRBV5-1|TRBJ2-7|NA
TGCGCCAGCAGCTTGTCGGACAGCCCTAATCCCTACGAGCAGTACTTC
CASSLSDSPNPYEQYF
>NA|TRBV5-1|TRBJ2-5|NA
TGCGCCAGCAGCCAAGAAGGATCGGAGACCCAGTACTTC
CASSQEGSETQYF
>NA|TRBV4-3|TRBJ1-5|NA
TGCGCCAGCAGCCAGACTGACGGACCTGATCAGCCCCAGCATTTT
CASSQTDGPDQPQHF
>NA|TRBV7-8|TRBJ2-7|NA
TGTGCCAGCAGCTCTCCAAAGAGGGACGAGCAGTACTTC
CASSSPKRDEQYF
>NA|TRBV2|TRBJ2-7|NA
TGTGCCAGCGGGACTGGGTACGAGCAGTACTTC
CASGTGYEQYF
>TRBD2|TRBV30|TRBJ2-3|NA
TGTGCCTGGGGGCGGGGGAACACAGATACGCAGTATTTT
CAWGRGNTDTQYF
>NA|TRBV13|TRBJ1-2|NA
TGTGCCAGCAGCTTAACGAATTTCTATGGCTACACCTTC
CASSLTNFYGYTF
>NA|TRBV6-6|TRBJ1-5|NA
TGTGCCAGCAGACCGTTCGATCAGCCCCAGCATTTT
CASRPFDQPQHF
>NA|TRBV9|TRBJ1-3|NA
TGTGCCAGCAGCCCTGGAGGATCTGGAAACACCATATATTTT
CASSPGGSGNTIYF
>TRBD1|TRBV19|TRBJ2-6|NA
TGTGCCAGTAGTTTCCAGGGGGCGCGACCTGGGGCCAACGTCCTGACTTTC
CASSFQGARPGANVLTF
>NA|TRBV7-2|TRBJ1-2|NA
TGTGCCAGCAGCTTAAATGCGCCTTATGGCTACACCTTC
CASSLNAPYGYTF
>NA|TRBV5-1|TRBJ2-7|NA
TGCGCCAGCAGAGAACAGGTGAGCTCCTACGAGCAGTACTTC
CASREQVSSYEQYF
>NA|TRBV2|TRBJ1-6|NA
TGTGCCAGCATAGGGACGTCCTATAATTCACCCCTCCACTTT
CASIGTSYNSPLHF
>TRBD2|TRBV18|TRBJ2-2|NA
TGTGCCAGCTCACGCAGCAGCGGGGGGAACACCGGGGAGCTGTTTTTT
CASSRSSGGNTGELFF
>NA|TRBV5-8|TRBJ1-2|few
TGTGCCAGCAGCTTGAAGGGTATGAGCTATGGCTACACCTTC
CASSLKGMSYGYTF